Shown below are 29 T cell receptor beta chains from a single sample sequenced in a study of shared clonotypes between healthy human individuals. The naive CD8 subset, CD45RO-negative cells positively selected for CCR7, excluded terminally differentiated effector memory CD45RA+ cells. The assay was immunoSEQ multiplex PCR, and TCRdb's table has in-frame clones only and misses some. Found here are about 2.1 million clones, 80% to 95% of them singletons; the top ten hold more than 1.5%. The source material was naive CD8+ T cells from PBMCs. The receptors stem from a man younger than 35 in good health. Some clones in this sample may be carry-over from other donors' samples.

Note on this clone: A junction end diverges from the germline sequence, so it may reflect a read error. This CDR3 reads CTTSGTYNEQFF. Here the CDR3 DNA reads TGTACAACTAGCGGGACCTACAATGAGCAGTTCTTC. This chain joins TRBV29-1 and TRBJ2-1; 10 bases fit TRBD2. The CDR3 contains 12 residues. CDR1 and CDR2 (germline): SQVTM, ANQGSEA.

The chain combines TRBV10-3 with TRBJ2-1; 10 bases align to TRBD2. Germline V CDR1 and CDR2: ENHRY, SYGVKD. CDR3 length equals 14 residues. V shed 4 bases and J 6 bases; nucleotides not matched to a gene: 3. The chain's CDR3 is CAISAGLAVNEQFF. The DNA for the CDR3 is TGTGCCATCAGTGCTGGACTAGCGGTCAATGAGCAGTTCTTC.

Turning to this clone: This specimen includes other DNA sequences encoding the same CDR3. The chain employs TRBV28 and TRBJ2-2; D remains unclear. Germline values: CDR1 MDHEN, CDR2 SYDVKM. V lost 3 bases, J lost 0 bases, and 8 bases lay in between. The CDR3 sequence is 15 residues long. The CDR3 DNA sequence: TGTGCCAGCAGTTTTTTGGCGGCGAACACCGGGGAGCTGTTTTTT. This codes for CASSFLAANTGELFF.

The CDR3 region has the DNA TGTGCCAGCAGTGTGGGGGGCTCCTACAATGAGCAGTTCTTC. Encoded protein: CASSVGGSYNEQFF. V is TRBV25-1 and J is TRBJ2-1, with a tentative D call TRBD2 (6 bases). The germline gives CDR1 MGHDK, CDR2 SYGVNS. Trimming pared 4 bases from V and 0 bases from J, leaving 7 bases between. The CDR3 covers 14 residues.

The chain recombines TRBV14 with TRBJ2-5, with 11 bases aligning to TRBD1. The CDR3 sequence is 15 residues long. In germline, CDR1 is SGHDN, CDR2 FVKESK. After removal of 5 bases from V and 4 bases from J, the junction contained 6 bases not matched to a gene. CDR3 in amino acids: CASSSRDRGGETQYF. Here the CDR3 DNA reads TGTGCCAGCAGCAGCCGGGACAGGGGGGGAGAGACCCAGTACTTC.

The chain recombines TRBV19 with TRBJ1-5; the D gene is possibly TRBD1 (6 bases). Trimming stripped 8 bases from V and 7 bases from J, with 15 bases between. CDR1 is LNHDA, CDR2 SQIVND, per germline (reference sequence). The CDR3 length is 13 residues. The CDR3 region has the DNA TGTGCCAGTTCTACAGGGTCCCCCCAGCCCCAGCATTTT. This sequence encodes CASSTGSPQPQHF.

This sequence joins TRBV2 and TRBJ2-5; D not resolved. Germline V gene data show CDR1 as SNHLY and CDR2 as FYNNEI. The CDR3 sequence is 15 residues long. The V gene lost 1 base and the J gene lost 1 base, with 10 bases spanning the gap. The CDR3 DNA reads as TGTGCCAGCAGTGAAGGTCAGAGACCCCAAGAGACCCAGTACTTC. Translating it yields CASSEGQRPQETQYF.

This chain uses TRBV30 with TRBJ1-2; perhaps TRBD1 as D (6 bases). Germline V gene sequence: CDR1 GTSNPN, CDR2 SVGIG (reference sequence). This CDR3 is 13 amino acids long. Deletions cut 0 bases from V and 3 bases from J, with 8 bases between. The CDR3 DNA sequence: TGTGCCTGGAGTGTGGGGGCTTACTATGGCTACACCTTC. Translation gives CAWSVGAYYGYTF.

The chain joins TRBV11-2 to TRBJ2-5; D is perhaps TRBD2 (5 bases). Trimming took off 11 bases at V and 7 bases at J, with 17 bases between the two ends. CDR3 length: 12 residues. Looked up from germline, CDR1 is SGHAT and CDR2 is FQNNGV. This CDR3 is CASTGSRATQYF. CDR3 DNA sequence: TGTGCCTCCACGGGGAGCCGTGCGACCCAGTACTTC.

The V and J genes are TRBV9 and TRBJ2-3; D is uncertain. Germline CDR1 SGDLS, CDR2 YYNGEE. The CDR3 has 15 residues. Trimming stripped 0 bases from V and 1 base from J, with 9 bases between. CDR3 sequence: CASSVAGKRTDTQYF. The CDR3 DNA follows: TGTGCCAGCAGCGTAGCGGGCAAGCGCACAGATACGCAGTATTTT.

V gene TRBV19 combines with J gene TRBJ1-3; D gene unclear. The CDR3 spans 13 residues. Trimming took 5 bases from V and 4 from J, leaving 9 bases between them. Looked up from germline, CDR1 is LNHDA and CDR2 is SQIVND (reference sequence). The CDR3 region has the DNA TGTGCCAGTAGTGACTGGGTCGGAAACACCATATATTTT. Its protein product is CASSDWVGNTIYF. Supplemented by reference TRBV19 and TRBJ1-3, the full variable domain reads DGGITQSPKYLFRKEGQNVTLSCEQNLNHDAMYWYRQDPGQGLRLIYYSQIVNDFQKGDIAEGYSVSREKKESFPLTVTSAQKNPTAFYLCASSDWVGNTIYFGEGSWLTVV.

The V call is TRBV5-6, the J call TRBJ2-7; D is perhaps TRBD2 (6 bases). Trimming took off 4 bases at V and 6 bases at J, with 17 bases between the two ends. There are 14 residues in the CDR3. Germline-derived CDR1 and CDR2 are SGHDT and YYEEEE. The CDR3 bases are TGTGCCAGCAGCCCTCTGGAGGGTGAATCCGAGCAGTACTTC. This translates into CASSPLEGESEQYF.

The CDR3 DNA is TGCGCCAGCAGCCAACGGACAGGGGGCGGAGAGGGATTGGACACTGAAGCTTTCTTT. Its translation is CASSQRTGGGEGLDTEAFF. V is TRBV4-3 and J is TRBJ1-1, with 11 bases matching TRBD1. Losses at the gene ends were 2 bases for V and 3 bases for J; bases not matched to a gene: 14. Germline CDR1 reads LGHNA; CDR2 reads YSLEER. The CDR3 is 19 residues long.

V usage is TRBV29-1 and J usage is TRBJ2-5, with D perhaps matching TRBD2 (6 bases). The germline V and J ends were trimmed by 4 bases and 3 bases, with 18 bases remaining between them. The CDR3 spans 15 residues. Germline loops: CDR1 SQVTM, CDR2 ANQGSEA. Here the CDR3 reads CSVVLRGTLEETQYF. The CDR3 bases are TGCAGCGTTGTCTTACGGGGGACCCTGGAAGAGACCCAGTACTTC.

Points on this clone: The identical CDR3 is also encoded by other nucleotide sequences in the sample. This chain joins TRBV6-5 and TRBJ2-3; perhaps D is TRBD1 or TRBD2 (5 bases each). With 0 bases removed from V and 4 bases from J, the gap between germline ends came to 11 bases. In germline, CDR1 is MNHEY, CDR2 SVGAGI. This CDR3 contains 15 residues. The CDR3 nucleotides read TGTGCCAGCAGTTACTCGAGGCAGGGAGCAGATACGCAGTATTTT. It is translated as CASSYSRQGADTQYF.

Regarding this clone: The identical CDR3 is also encoded by other nucleotide sequences in the sample. J is TRBJ2-7 and V is TRBV9, with D perhaps matching TRBD1 or TRBD2 (5 bases each). Trimming took 0 bases from V and 0 from J, leaving 10 bases between them. This CDR3 comprises 15 residues. In germline, CDR1 is SGDLS, CDR2 YYNGEE. CDR3 in amino acids: CASSVAGASSYEQYF. Written as DNA, the CDR3 is TGTGCCAGCAGCGTAGCCGGGGCTTCCTCCTACGAGCAGTACTTC.

V gene TRBV7-9 combines with J gene TRBJ1-2, with TRBD1 as a possible D gene (6 bases). Germline assignment: CDR1 SEHNR and CDR2 FQNEAQ (reference sequence). Trimming left V 8 bases short and J 7 bases short, with 14 bases between. The CDR3 is 12 residues long. The CDR3 here is CASDKQGRGYTF. In nucleotides, the CDR3 is TGTGCCAGCGATAAACAGGGCCGTGGCTACACCTTC.

J is TRBJ2-7 and V is TRBV19; D possibly corresponds to TRBD2 (6 bases). V lost 4 bases and J lost 4, with 17 bases in between. The CDR3 sequence is 15 residues long. Per germline, CDR1 LNHDA and CDR2 SQIVND (reference sequence). CDR3 DNA sequence: TGTGCCAGTAGTAATACGCGACTAGGGTGGTACGAGCAGTACTTC. Encoded protein: CASSNTRLGWYEQYF.

The DNA of the CDR3 is TGTGCCAGCACCCACGGGACAACTAATGAAAAACTGTTTTTT. It is translated as CASTHGTTNEKLFF. The V gene is TRBV5-4, the J gene TRBJ1-4; no clear D. The V gene lost 6 bases and the J gene lost 0 bases, with 9 bases spanning the gap. There are 14 residues in the CDR3. Germline V lookup: CDR1 SGHNT, CDR2 YYREEE (reference sequence).

This clone came up once. The sample has other DNA sequences that encode this CDR3 too. V usage is TRBV7-9 and J usage is TRBJ2-7; 7 bases fit TRBD1. This CDR3 is 12 amino acids long. From germline, CDR1 is SEHNR and CDR2 FQNEAQ (reference sequence). V shed 4 bases, J shed 5 bases, and the junction held 2 bases outside the gene matches. CDR3 in amino acids: CASSYTGDEQYF. DNA for the CDR3: TGTGCCAGCAGCTACACAGGGGACGAGCAGTACTTC.

This rearrangement joins TRBV5-1 to TRBJ2-1, with 7 bases fitting TRBD1. From germline, CDR1 is SGHRS and CDR2 YFSETQ. With 4 bases clipped from V and 0 bases from J, the junction kept 4 bases outside the gene matches. The CDR3 runs to 15 residues. CDR3 nucleotides: TGCGCCAGCAGCATAGGACAGGCCTCCTACAATGAGCAGTTCTTC. It is translated as CASSIGQASYNEQFF.

As regards this clone: Other DNA sequences in the sample encode the same CDR3. The rearrangement joins TRBV5-6 to TRBJ2-7, with D uncertain. V was shortened by 2 bases and J by 3 bases, with 9 bases between the two germline ends. The CDR3 covers 13 residues. Germline V gene data show CDR1 as SGHDT and CDR2 as YYEEEE. CDR3 in DNA: TGTGCCAGCAGCTTCGGTAGTAGCTACGAGCAGTACTTC. This translates into CASSFGSSYEQYF.

CDR3 sequence: CASSGTARNNEQFF. DNA of the CDR3: TGTGCCAGCAGTGGGACAGCCAGAAACAATGAGCAGTTCTTC. The rearrangement uses TRBV25-1 and TRBJ2-1, with D possibly TRBD1 on 6 matching bases. Germline lookup yields CDR1 MGHDK and CDR2 SYGVNS. V shed 4 bases and J shed 5 bases, with 12 bases lying between them. This CDR3 is built from 14 residues.

The rearrangement joins TRBV5-1 to TRBJ2-7; TRBD2 agrees at 7 bases. The CDR3 covers 17 residues. Trimming removed 0 bases from V and 2 bases from J; junction bases left unmatched: 11. CDR1 is SGHRS and CDR2 is YFSETQ in the germline V gene. The CDR3 DNA is TGCGCCAGCAGCTTGGCGGTAGCGGGCCCTACTCCCTACGAGCAGTACTTC. The encoded protein is CASSLAVAGPTPYEQYF.

This chain connects TRBV9 to TRBJ2-7; D is uncertain. From germline, CDR1 is SGDLS and CDR2 YYNGEE. Trimming cost V 4 bases and J 0 bases, with 11 bases left between them. CDR3 length: 14 amino acids. In DNA form, the CDR3 reads TGTGCCAGCAGCCCCCTGGCCGTCTCCTACGAGCAGTACTTC. It encodes CASSPLAVSYEQYF. Complete variable domain (other parts from reference TRBV9 and TRBJ2-7): DSGVTQTPKHLITATGQRVTLRCSPRSGDLSVYWYQQSLDQGLQFLIQYYNGEERAKGNILERFSAQQFPDLHSELNLSSLELGDSALYFCASSPLAVSYEQYFGPGTRLTVT.

This chain connects TRBV4-1 to TRBJ2-7; 11 positions match TRBD2. In germline, CDR1 is MGHRA, CDR2 YSYEKL. V lost 0 bases and J lost 6; bases outside the gene matches: 10. The CDR3 covers 17 residues. CDR3 protein: CASSQDTPSGRSGEQYF. The CDR3 DNA sequence: TGCGCCAGCAGCCAAGATACGCCTAGCGGGAGGTCGGGCGAGCAGTACTTC.

The chain combines TRBV30 with TRBJ2-7, with TRBD2 matching 11 bases. The CDR3 is 13 amino acids. The germline gives CDR1 GTSNPN, CDR2 SVGIG (reference sequence). V trimming: 1 base; J trimming: 5 bases; junction bases outside the gene matches: 1. CDR3 in amino acids: CAWSELAGDEQYF. The DNA for the CDR3 is TGTGCCTGGAGTGAACTAGCGGGAGACGAGCAGTACTTC.

This chain links TRBV19 with TRBJ2-1; no clear D gene. Trimming stripped 7 bases from V and 1 base from J, with 5 bases between. CDR3 length equals 12 residues. CDR1 and CDR2 from the germline V gene are LNHDA and SQIVND (reference sequence). The CDR3 sequence is CASTTSYNEQFF. The CDR3, as DNA: TGTGCCAGTACTACGTCCTACAATGAGCAGTTCTTC.

CDR3 sequence: CASSSPDRPNEKLFF. In nucleotides, the CDR3 is TGTGCCAGCAGCTCGCCCGACAGACCAAATGAAAAACTGTTTTTT. The rearrangement joins TRBV5-8 to TRBJ1-4; possible D gene TRBD1, 5 bases. Trimming left V 3 bases short and J 5 bases short, with 14 bases between. This CDR3 has 15 amino acids. Germline values: CDR1 SGHTS, CDR2 YDEGEE.